The next 9 T cell receptor beta chains were all read from a single sample in a study of sequential checkpoint blockade in melanoma. Stated treatment: randomized to nivolumab then ipilimumab (arm A) or the reverse (arm B). Using immunoSEQ multiplex PCR, the repertoire was profiled, and TCRdb retains in-frame clones only, with some absent. Among some 7,500 clones, 23% were seen once, and the ten largest hold under 6%. The source was tumor tissue (inferred from file names), collected from a patient given nivolumab and ipilimumab in sequence. The receptors originated from a human donor with melanoma.

This clone rates as medium-sized (0.01 to 0.1%). The V and J genes are TRBV11-3 and TRBJ2-2; TRBD2 matches 9 bases. The CDR3 runs 16 residues. Germline values: CDR1 SGHNT, CDR2 YENEEA. The J segment lost 4 bases and the V segment lost 0 bases, leaving 3 bases of the junction unmatched. The CDR3 coding sequence is TGTGCCAGCAGCTTAGATAGCGGGAGTGCCACCGGGGAGCTGTTTTTT. Its translation: CASSLDSGSATGELFF.

The gene calls are TRBV9 and TRBJ1-2; 9 nucleotides align to TRBD1. Germline V gene data show CDR1 as SGDLS and CDR2 as YYNGEE. The CDR3 runs to 14 residues. Trimming cost V 5 bases and J 7 bases; bases outside gene matches: 9. The CDR3 loop is CASSEMGQGFGYTF. CDR3 coding DNA: TGTGCCAGCAGTGAAATGGGACAGGGTTTTGGCTACACCTTC.

The V call is TRBV19, the J call TRBJ2-1; 9 bases map to TRBD1. Germline CDR1 LNHDA, CDR2 SQIVND (reference sequence). After removal of 3 bases from V and 7 bases from J, the junction contained 7 bases not matched to a gene. This CDR3 has 15 amino acids. In DNA, the CDR3 is TGTGCCAGTAGTATCAAGGACAGGGGTCAGAATGAGCAGTTCTTC. This translates into CASSIKDRGQNEQFF.

This clone was counted between two and nine times. J is TRBJ2-2 and V is TRBV6-8; D is unresolved. Germline V gives CDR1 MNHGY, CDR2 SAAAGT. V was trimmed by 6 bases and J by 3 bases, leaving 14 bases between them. The CDR3 runs to 15 residues. In nucleotides, the CDR3 is TGTGCCAGCAGCTTCTACGATGGATACACCGGGGAGCTGTTTTTT. Residues: CASSFYDGYTGELFF.

This clone has just a few counts. The V gene is TRBV30, the J gene TRBJ2-5, with TRBD2 matching 13 bases. CDR3 size: 14 residues. The V and J ends lost 0 bases and 5 bases, in that order; junction bases with no gene match: 0. The germline gives CDR1 GTSNPN, CDR2 SVGIG (reference sequence). CDR3 bases: TGTGCCTGGAGTGTGACTAGCGGGAGGGAGACCCAGTACTTC. It encodes CAWSVTSGRETQYF. The full variable domain, completed using reference TRBV30 and TRBJ2-5, is SQTIHQWPATLVQPVGSPLSLECTVEGTSNPNLYWYRQAAGRGLQLLFYSVGIGQISSEVPQNLSASRPQDRQFILSSKKLLLSDSGFYLCAWSVTSGRETQYFGPGTRLLVL.

In this sample, this clone turned up a few times. The chain employs TRBV11-3 and TRBJ2-2; TRBD1 aligns across 10 bases. This CDR3 comprises 17 residues. CDR1 and CDR2 (germline): SGHNT, YENEEA. J lost 5 bases, V lost 8 bases, and 14 bases had no gene match. CDR3 protein: CASVLGVRTGGTGELFF. The CDR3 bases are TGTGCCAGCGTCCTCGGGGTCCGGACAGGGGGAACCGGGGAGCTGTTTTTT.

By frequency in the sample, this clone is medium-sized. J is TRBJ1-6 and V is TRBV6-8; 9 nucleotides match TRBD1. V was pared by 6 bases and J by 8 bases, with 5 bases of the junction left unmatched. This CDR3 has 14 amino acids. Germline V gives CDR1 MNHGY, CDR2 SAAAGT. The CDR3 here is CASRLGQGDSPLHF. CDR3 sequence (DNA): TGTGCCAGCAGATTGGGACAGGGAGATTCACCCCTCCACTTT.

The V call is TRBV18, the J call TRBJ2-1; D may correspond to TRBD1 or TRBD2 (6 bases each). The germline V gene has CDR1 KGHSH and CDR2 LQKENI. The CDR3 sequence is 16 residues long. V was shortened by 3 bases and J by 5 bases, with 17 bases between the two germline ends. This CDR3 reads CASSPNRGRADNEQFF. CDR3 coding DNA: TGTGCCAGCTCACCTAACCGGGGGCGCGCGGACAATGAGCAGTTCTTC.

The sample holds a few counts of this clone. This chain uses TRBV15 with TRBJ1-3; a weak D match, TRBD1 (6 bases). Germline CDR1 LNHNV, CDR2 YYDKDF (reference sequence). V was cut by 5 bases and J by 0 bases, with 11 bases left in between. The CDR3 extends over 15 amino acids. CDR3 loop: CATSLDRISGNTIYF. CDR3 nucleotide sequence: TGTGCCACCAGCTTAGACAGGATCTCTGGAAACACCATATATTTT.